This T cell receptor beta chain was retrieved from a study of vaccination effects on CD4 cells after COVID-19. Study results and limitations: Infection-derived and vaccine-derived clones contracted markedly late after vaccination. Early timepoints after infection were absent, and convalescent patients were few in the study.

This clone was observed a few times. Its matching antigen is unknown. Within the ViraFEST assay, antigen-specific CD4+ T cells underwent expansion with viral peptide pools prior to sequencing. Following a roughly 11-day culture, CD4+ T cells were purified. Negative nucleocapsid antibody tests before and after vaccination confirmed no previous SARS-CoV-2 infection. Culturing of more than 1.5 million PBMC per well took place with around 10 IU/ml IL-2 and approximately 10 ug/ml peptides. Clones were sequenced by immunoSEQ multiplex PCR, and TCRdb holds only the in-frame ones, with some missing. Of under 45,000 clones listed, roughly 70% were seen once; the top ten hold approximately 25%. Germline values: CDR1 SGHTA, CDR2 FQGNSA. The CDR3 runs to 15 residues. Trimming took off 0 bases at V and 5 bases at J, with 13 bases between the two ends.

This TCR was sampled from a human donor who received a COVID-19 vaccine. The sample was CD4+ T cells from PBMCs cultured with HCoV-OC43 spike peptides, taken before COVID-19 vaccination. Subset specified: HCoV-OC43 spike overlapping peptide pool stimulation. The chain links TRBV7-2 to TRBJ1-1; D is possibly TRBD1 (5 bases). CDR3 sequence reads: CASSLAGGGRTEAFF. The CDR3 nucleotides read TGTGCCAGCAGCTTAGCGGGGGGGGGACGAACTGAAGCTTTCTTT.